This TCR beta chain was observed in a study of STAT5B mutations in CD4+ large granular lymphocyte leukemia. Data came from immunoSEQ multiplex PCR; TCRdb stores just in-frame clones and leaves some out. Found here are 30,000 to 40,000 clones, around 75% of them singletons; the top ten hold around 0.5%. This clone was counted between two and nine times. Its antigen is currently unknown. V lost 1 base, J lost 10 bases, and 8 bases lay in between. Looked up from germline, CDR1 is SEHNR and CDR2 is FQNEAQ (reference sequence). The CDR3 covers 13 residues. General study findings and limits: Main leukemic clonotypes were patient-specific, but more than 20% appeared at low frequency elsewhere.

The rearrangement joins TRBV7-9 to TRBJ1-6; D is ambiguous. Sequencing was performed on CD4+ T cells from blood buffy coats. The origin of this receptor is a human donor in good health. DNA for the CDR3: TGTGCCAGCAGCTTAGGCTCGGGCTCACCCCTCCACTTT. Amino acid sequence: CASSLGSGSPLHF.